A single sample gave rise to the 14 T cell receptor beta chains below, sequenced in a study of blood T cell repertoires in COVID-19. The method was immunoSEQ multiplex PCR; TCRdb's version includes in-frame clones alone and lacks a portion of them. Of 250,000 or so clones in the sample, 86% were seen once. The sequencing input was peripheral blood. Receptors were obtained from a young man with active or convalescent COVID-19.

V is TRBV7-9 and J is TRBJ2-1, with 7 bases that match TRBD1. This CDR3 has 14 amino acids. Losses at the gene ends were 5 bases for V and 4 bases for J; bases not matched to a gene: 5. Germline-derived CDR1 and CDR2 are SEHNR and FQNEAQ (reference sequence). The CDR3 coding sequence is TGTGCCAGCAGCATACGGGACAGATACAATGAGCAGTTCTTC. Residues: CASSIRDRYNEQFF.

This clone occurred once. The chain links TRBV7-2 to TRBJ2-7; the D gene is possibly TRBD2 (6 bases). Germline lookup yields CDR1 SGHTA and CDR2 FQGNSA. The CDR3 is 14 residues long. Trimming shortened V by 5 bases and J by 6 bases, and 17 bases separated the two germline ends. This CDR3 reads CASSEGLEVIEQYF. Here the CDR3 DNA reads TGTGCCAGCAGCGAGGGACTGGAGGTTATCGAGCAGTACTTC.

The CDR3 sequence is CASSLQLTDTQYF. The CDR3 DNA follows: TGTGCCAGTAGTCTACAGCTCACAGATACGCAGTATTTT. The chain recombines TRBV19 with TRBJ2-3, with D hard to call. Germline assignment: CDR1 LNHDA and CDR2 SQIVND (reference sequence). The CDR3 spans 13 residues. V lost 5 bases and J 2 bases, leaving 8 bases between the germline ends.

The chain employs TRBV19 and TRBJ1-1; the D gene is possibly TRBD1 (5 bases). V lost 8 bases, J lost 4 bases, and 17 bases lay in between. CDR1 LNHDA and CDR2 SQIVND come from the germline V gene (reference sequence). CDR3 length: 14 amino acids. The CDR3, as DNA: TGTGCCAGTTTTGACCGGGACTCCACCACTGAAGCTTTCTTT. As protein: CASFDRDSTTEAFF.

This clone was recorded a few times. This chain connects TRBV2 to TRBJ1-2; D gene unclear. The CDR3 spans 14 residues. Between the trimmed V and J ends, which lost 4 bases and 2 bases, there was a span of 11 bases. Germline loops: CDR1 SNHLY, CDR2 FYNNEI. The CDR3 DNA is TGTGCCAGCAGTGTTGCGGGCTCCAACTATGGCTACACCTTC. Protein product: CASSVAGSNYGYTF.

The V gene is TRBV6-1, the J gene TRBJ2-2, with 9 positions matching TRBD1. This CDR3 spans 18 amino acids. The germline V gene has CDR1 MNHNS and CDR2 SASEGT. V shed 4 bases, J shed 4 bases, and the junction held 13 bases outside the gene matches. The CDR3 protein is CASSATGGPGLPTGELFF. The DNA of the CDR3 is TGTGCCAGCAGTGCCACAGGGGGCCCGGGACTTCCCACCGGGGAGCTGTTTTTT.

V usage is TRBV4-3 and J usage is TRBJ2-3; TRBD1 might be the D (6 bases). Germline CDR1 reads LGHNA; CDR2 reads YSLEER. CDR3 length: 16 amino acids. V lost 0 bases and J lost 0, with 10 bases in between. CDR3 nucleotides: TGCGCCAGCAGCCAAGAATTCGACAGGAGCACAGATACGCAGTATTTT. Encoded protein: CASSQEFDRSTDTQYF.

This chain connects TRBV2 to TRBJ2-3, with 9 bases that match TRBD2. The CDR3 is 18 amino acids. Germline lookup yields CDR1 SNHLY and CDR2 FYNNEI. J was trimmed by 6 bases and V by 8 bases; bases with no gene match: 21. DNA of the CDR3: TGTGCCAGCGAGATATCCCGGCTCCTTAGCGGGGGTAGTGATACGCAGTATTTT. It codes for CASEISRLLSGGSDTQYF. Looking up the rest from reference TRBV2 and TRBJ2-3 gives the full variable domain: EPEVTQTPSHQVTQMGQEVILRCVPISNHLYFYWYRQILGQKVEFLVSFYNNEISEKSEIFDDQFSVERPDGSNFTLKIRSTKLEDSAMYFCASEISRLLSGGSDTQYFGPGTRLTVL.

This clone was seen once. The V call is TRBV20-1, the J call TRBJ2-2, with D maybe TRBD2 (5 bases). Trimming stripped 6 bases from V and 7 bases from J, with 9 bases between. Germline assignment: CDR1 DFQATT and CDR2 SNEGSKA (reference sequence). CDR3 length: 11 amino acids. DNA of the CDR3: TGCAGTGCAGTTACTAGCGGGGAGCTGTTTTTT. This encodes CSAVTSGELFF.

J is TRBJ1-2 and V is TRBV4-3; no clear D. CDR3 length equals 13 residues. Germline CDR1 is LGHNA and CDR2 is YSLEER. The V and J ends lost 2 bases and 7 bases respectively, with 11 bases between them. This CDR3 is CASSQTDGLGYTF. The CDR3 bases are TGCGCCAGCAGCCAAACGGACGGACTTGGCTACACCTTC.

This CDR3 is CASSRTAPYPQHF. In DNA, the CDR3 is TGTGCCAGTAGTCGGACAGCCCCCTACCCCCAGCATTTT. The chain is built from TRBV19 and TRBJ1-5, with D possibly being TRBD1 (6 bases). The CDR3 covers 13 residues. Trimming removed 5 bases from V and 10 bases from J, with 15 bases in between. The V gene's germline CDR1 is LNHDA and CDR2 SQIVND (reference sequence).

The chain carries TRBV6-5 and TRBJ1-1, with 12 bases aligning to TRBD1. This CDR3 spans 14 amino acids. The germline V gene has CDR1 MNHEY and CDR2 SVGAGI. Trimming removed 7 bases from V and 11 bases from J; junction bases left unmatched: 11. The CDR3 DNA sequence: TGTGCCAGCACTGTACCGGGACAGGGGGCTCAGGCTTTCTTT. Translating it yields CASTVPGQGAQAFF.

The CDR3, as DNA: TGTGCCAGCAGCCAAACCCGAGGAGGGTCAAATCAGCCCCAGCATTTT. Translation: CASSQTRGGSNQPQHF. This chain connects TRBV4-2 to TRBJ1-5; D uncertain. The CDR3 runs 16 residues. The germline V and J ends were trimmed by 2 bases and 4 bases, with 15 bases remaining between them. The V gene's germline CDR1 is LGHNA and CDR2 YNFKEQ.

V is TRBV7-2 and J is TRBJ1-1; D gene uncertain. V was cut by 2 bases and J by 4 bases, with 8 bases left in between. Germline V gives CDR1 SGHTA, CDR2 FQGNSA. CDR3 length: 13 residues. The CDR3 sequence: CASSLSRATEAFF. As DNA, the CDR3 is TGTGCCAGCAGCTTATCGCGGGCCACTGAAGCTTTCTTT.